What follows are 25 T cell receptor beta chains derived from one specimen sequenced in a study of blood T cell repertoires in COVID-19. TCRdb's table, derived via immunoSEQ multiplex PCR, lists solely in-frame clones and lacks some. The table records fewer than 300,000 clones, over 80% of them present only once. Sequenced: peripheral blood. These receptor sequences come from a woman in her 40s who had recovered from COVID-19.

As DNA, the CDR3 is TGTGCCAGCAGCTTAGGACAGCGGGGCTACGAGCAGTACTTC. Residues: CASSLGQRGYEQYF. The rearrangement uses TRBV11-2 and TRBJ2-7; 7 nucleotides match TRBD2. Germline CDR1 SGHAT, CDR2 FQNNGV. The CDR3 is 14 residues long. V lost 1 base and J lost 3; bases outside the gene matches: 3.

This clone was recorded once. The chain recombines TRBV10-3 with TRBJ2-2, with D possibly matching TRBD1 (7 bases). The CDR3 consists of 16 residues. Per germline, CDR1 ENHRY and CDR2 SYGVKD. Between the trimmed V and J ends, which lost 7 bases and 3 bases, there was a span of 18 bases. The CDR3 bases are TGTGCCATCAACCAAGACAGGGAGGACTACACCGGGGAGCTGTTTTTT. Amino acids: CAINQDREDYTGELFF.

The gene calls are TRBV3-1 (or the pseudogene TRBV3-2) and TRBJ2-1; 9 bases are shared with TRBD1. The CDR3 sequence is 17 residues long. Germline CDR1 is LGHDT and CDR2 is YNNKEL (reference sequence). The V gene end was trimmed by 4 bases and the J gene end by 13 bases; junction bases not matched to a gene: 20. The CDR3, as DNA: TGTGCCAGCAGCCTCTCTACAGGGGGCTGGACCAAAGATTTCCAGTTCTTC. Translation: CASSLSTGGWTKDFQFF.

CDR3 DNA: TGTGCCAGTAGTACCCAGACAGGGGGCGACTACACCTTC. The encoded protein is CASSTQTGGDYTF. V is TRBV19 and J is TRBJ1-2, with 10 bases identical to TRBD1. Looked up from germline, CDR1 is LNHDA and CDR2 is SQIVND (reference sequence). V lost 4 bases and J lost 10; bases outside the gene matches: 6. This CDR3 has 13 residues.

V is TRBV6-5 and J is TRBJ1-2; D is unresolved. CDR1 and CDR2 (germline): MNHEY, SVGAGI. The CDR3 is 15 residues long. V was trimmed by 0 bases and J by 1 base, leaving 9 bases between them. The CDR3 loop reads CASSYSAQINYGYTF. For the CDR3, the DNA is TGTGCCAGCAGTTACTCTGCCCAGATTAACTATGGCTACACCTTC.

The rearrangement links TRBV2 to TRBJ2-3, with 7 bases lining up with TRBD1. Germline V gene sequence: CDR1 SNHLY, CDR2 FYNNEI. The V segment lost 7 bases and the J segment 3 bases; nucleotides outside the gene matches: 13. The CDR3 extends over 16 amino acids. DNA of the CDR3: TGTGCCAGCAAACTTTGGGTGACAGGGTATACAGATACGCAGTATTTT. Amino acids: CASKLWVTGYTDTQYF.

The V gene is TRBV30, the J gene TRBJ2-5, with 8 bases aligning to TRBD2. The J segment lost 6 bases and the V segment lost 0 bases, leaving 3 bases of the junction unmatched. Germline CDR1 and CDR2: GTSNPN and SVGIG (reference sequence). This CDR3 has 13 amino acids. The CDR3 sequence: CAWSVGGGKTQYF. In nucleotides, the CDR3 is TGTGCCTGGAGTGTCGGGGGGGGCAAGACCCAGTACTTC. Filled out from reference TRBV30 and TRBJ2-5, the complete variable domain reads SQTIHQWPATLVQPVGSPLSLECTVEGTSNPNLYWYRQAAGRGLQLLFYSVGIGQISSEVPQNLSASRPQDRQFILSSKKLLLSDSGFYLCAWSVGGGKTQYFGPGTRLLVL.

The chain combines TRBV11-2 with TRBJ2-1; D unclear. The ends were cut back, 0 bases at V and 4 bases at J, with 7 bases in the middle. CDR1 SGHAT and CDR2 FQNNGV come from the germline V gene. This CDR3 is 14 amino acids long. The CDR3 spells CASSLDQFYNEQFF. CDR3 sequence (DNA): TGTGCCAGCAGCTTAGATCAATTTTACAATGAGCAGTTCTTC.

This clone was detected once. The chain has TRBV2 and TRBJ2-7; 13 bases line up with TRBD2. The CDR3 has 16 amino acids. Germline assignment: CDR1 SNHLY and CDR2 FYNNEI. The junction had 8 bases not matched to a gene; V was cut back by 7 bases and J by 2 bases. DNA for the CDR3: TGTGCCAGCAACAGCTATGGGACTAGCGGGGCCTACGAGCAGTACTTC. This translates into CASNSYGTSGAYEQYF.

The chain employs TRBV7-2 and TRBJ2-3, with D hard to call. The V gene lost 5 bases and the J gene lost 5 bases, with 11 bases spanning the gap. Germline assignment: CDR1 SGHTA and CDR2 FQGNSA. The length of the CDR3 is 13 residues. The CDR3 DNA follows: TGTGCCAGCAGCCGGGTTCGTGGAGATACGCAGTATTTT. It encodes CASSRVRGDTQYF. The full variable domain, completed using reference TRBV7-2 and TRBJ2-3, is GAGVSQSPSNKVTEKGKDVELRCDPISGHTALYWYRQSLGQGLEFLIYFQGNSAPDKSGLPSDRFSAERTGGSVSTLTIQRTQQEDSAVYLCASSRVRGDTQYFGPGTRLTVL.

J is TRBJ2-1 and V is TRBV5-1; 7 bases are shared with TRBD2. Germline assignment: CDR1 SGHRS and CDR2 YFSETQ. Trimming at V came to 8 bases and at J to 2 bases, leaving 7 bases not matched to a gene. The CDR3 has 14 amino acids. CDR3 protein: CASRERGPYNEQFF. CDR3 bases: TGCGCCAGTCGAGAGCGGGGACCCTACAATGAGCAGTTCTTC.

This clone came up many times. The chain employs TRBV2 and TRBJ2-5; a possible D gene is TRBD1 (5 bases). This CDR3 has 14 residues. The V and J ends lost 6 bases and 5 bases respectively, with 16 bases between them. Germline lookup yields CDR1 SNHLY and CDR2 FYNNEI. The CDR3, as DNA: TGTGCCAGCAGCGTGAGGACACCCAGGGAGACCCAGTACTTC. As protein: CASSVRTPRETQYF.

The chain joins TRBV6-5 to TRBJ1-1, with 7 nucleotides matching TRBD1. Germline V gives CDR1 MNHEY, CDR2 SVGAGI. The junction had 9 bases not matched to a gene; V was cut back by 6 bases and J by 8 bases. The CDR3 has 13 residues. The CDR3 DNA reads TGTGCCAGCAGCCTCGCGGCAGGGGGAGAAGCTTTCTTT. Its protein is CASSLAAGGEAFF.

A note on this clone: Additional DNA sequences in this sample encode the identical CDR3. The rearrangement joins TRBV7-2 to TRBJ2-7; possible D gene TRBD2, 6 bases. V was clipped by 0 bases and J by 4 bases, with 7 bases between them. This CDR3 is built from 13 residues. Germline values: CDR1 SGHTA, CDR2 FQGNSA. The CDR3 loop is CASSLARGYEQYF. The CDR3, as DNA: TGTGCCAGCAGCTTAGCGCGGGGTTACGAGCAGTACTTC.

This rearrangement joins TRBV6-2 or TRBV6-3 to TRBJ1-2; D unresolved. Trimming removed 2 bases from V and 2 bases from J, with 6 bases in between. Looked up from germline, CDR1 is MNHEY and CDR2 is SVGEGT. The CDR3 is made up of 13 amino acids. CDR3 DNA sequence: TGTGCCAGCAGTTACGACGGGAACTATGGCTACACCTTC. This sequence encodes CASSYDGNYGYTF.

The CDR3 loop reads CASSLYGAATEAFF. The CDR3 nucleotides are TGTGCCAGCAGTTTATATGGGGCGGCCACTGAAGCTTTCTTT. The chain links TRBV28 to TRBJ1-1, with D possibly being TRBD1 (5 bases). Germline V gives CDR1 MDHEN, CDR2 SYDVKM. CDR3 length: 14 residues. The V and J ends lost 1 base and 4 bases respectively, with 10 bases between them.

The sample holds one count of this clone. The rearrangement uses TRBV9 and TRBJ2-7; D unclear. The CDR3 is made up of 14 amino acids. The V end was cut by 2 bases, the J end by 3 bases, with 12 bases between. Germline V CDR1 and CDR2: SGDLS, YYNGEE. The CDR3 nucleotides are TGTGCCAGCAGCGTCGACGACACCTTCTACGAGCAGTACTTC. Translation: CASSVDDTFYEQYF.

The chain couples TRBV6-2 or TRBV6-3 to TRBJ2-1; 11 bases align to TRBD2. This CDR3 spans 16 amino acids. Trimming removed 4 bases from V and 10 bases from J; junction bases left unmatched: 12. Per germline, CDR1 MNHEY and CDR2 SVGEGT. CDR3 amino acids: CASSSRRLAGLGEQFF. The CDR3 nucleotides read TGTGCCAGCAGTTCACGACGACTAGCGGGGTTGGGCGAGCAGTTCTTC.

The J gene is TRBJ2-3, the V gene TRBV2; 12 bases match TRBD2. Germline values: CDR1 SNHLY, CDR2 FYNNEI. The ends lost 5 bases at V and 4 bases at J; junction bases unmatched: 4. This CDR3 is 15 amino acids long. The CDR3 bases are TGTGCCAGCAGTCCGGGACTAGCGGGCGCAGATACGCAGTATTTT. Translated: CASSPGLAGADTQYF.

The chain combines TRBV28 with TRBJ2-1, with TRBD2 matching over 9 bases. The CDR3 has 14 residues. The V and J ends lost 8 bases and 4 bases, in that order; junction bases with no gene match: 6. Germline lookup yields CDR1 MDHEN and CDR2 SYDVKM. The CDR3 DNA reads as TGTGCCAGCTGGCGGGGGGGTGTGTACAATGAGCAGTTCTTC. It yields the protein CASWRGGVYNEQFF.

V usage is TRBV10-3 and J usage is TRBJ1-1; 10 bases align to TRBD1. CDR3 length: 15 residues. V was pared by 2 bases and J by 4 bases, with 4 bases of the junction left unmatched. Germline V gives CDR1 ENHRY, CDR2 SYGVKD. The CDR3 DNA is TGTGCCATCAGTGAGACCGGGACAGGGGCCACTGAAGCTTTCTTT. It translates to CAISETGTGATEAFF.

The rearrangement uses TRBV9 and TRBJ2-3, with no clear D. Trimming took 4 bases from V and 4 from J, leaving 13 bases between them. Germline CDR1 and CDR2: SGDLS and YYNGEE. CDR3 length equals 14 residues. The CDR3 sequence is CASSPTTTSDTQYF. The CDR3 coding sequence is TGTGCCAGCAGCCCTACCACGACATCAGATACGCAGTATTTT.

The rearrangement joins TRBV3-1 (or the pseudogene TRBV3-2) to TRBJ1-1, with 7 bases matching TRBD1. The CDR3 covers 14 residues. The ends lost 4 bases at V and 2 bases at J; junction bases unmatched: 4. Germline CDR1 reads LGHDT; CDR2 reads YNNKEL (reference sequence). DNA for the CDR3: TGTGCCAGCAGCCGGACAGGAGTTAACACTGAAGCTTTCTTT. It encodes CASSRTGVNTEAFF.

This clone was found a few times. The chain couples TRBV6-2 or TRBV6-3 to TRBJ1-5; 7 positions agree with TRBD1. CDR1 and CDR2 (germline): MNHEY, SVGEGT. J lost 0 bases, V lost 4 bases, and 6 bases had no gene match. This CDR3 comprises 16 residues. The CDR3 nucleotides read TGTGCCAGCAGTTCTGCGGGACAGCTTAGCAATCAGCCCCAGCATTTT. Encoded protein: CASSSAGQLSNQPQHF.

This chain uses TRBV4-2 with TRBJ2-5; 9 positions agree with TRBD2. From germline, CDR1 is LGHNA and CDR2 YNFKEQ. J gave up 0 bases and V 4 bases, and 9 bases lay outside the gene matches. The CDR3 sequence is 17 residues long. The CDR3 reads CASSRSLAGDYQETQYF. CDR3 nucleotide sequence: TGTGCCAGCAGCCGCTCATTAGCGGGGGATTACCAAGAGACCCAGTACTTC.